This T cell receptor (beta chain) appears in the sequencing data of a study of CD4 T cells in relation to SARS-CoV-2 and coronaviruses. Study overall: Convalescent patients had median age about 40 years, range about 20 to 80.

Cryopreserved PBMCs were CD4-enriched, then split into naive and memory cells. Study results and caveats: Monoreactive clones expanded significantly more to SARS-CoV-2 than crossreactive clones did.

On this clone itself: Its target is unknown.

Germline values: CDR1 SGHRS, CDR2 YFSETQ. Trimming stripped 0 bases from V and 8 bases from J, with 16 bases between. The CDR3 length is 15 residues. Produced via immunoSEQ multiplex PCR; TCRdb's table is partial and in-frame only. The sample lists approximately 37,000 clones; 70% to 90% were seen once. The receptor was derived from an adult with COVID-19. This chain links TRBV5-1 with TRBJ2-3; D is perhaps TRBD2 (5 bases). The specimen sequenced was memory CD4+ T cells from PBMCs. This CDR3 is CASSLVEARGGTQYF. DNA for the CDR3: TGCGCCAGCAGCTTGGTTGAGGCTAGAGGAGGTACGCAGTATTTT.